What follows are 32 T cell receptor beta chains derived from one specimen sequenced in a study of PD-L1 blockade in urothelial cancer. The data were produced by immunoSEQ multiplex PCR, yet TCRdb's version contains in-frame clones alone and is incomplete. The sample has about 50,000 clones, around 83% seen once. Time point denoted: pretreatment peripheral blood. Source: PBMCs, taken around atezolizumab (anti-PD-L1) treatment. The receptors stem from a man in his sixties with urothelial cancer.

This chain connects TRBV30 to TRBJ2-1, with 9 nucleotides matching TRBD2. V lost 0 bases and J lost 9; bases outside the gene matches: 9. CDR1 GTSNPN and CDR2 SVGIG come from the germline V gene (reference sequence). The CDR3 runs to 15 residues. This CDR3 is CAWSVVSGSVGEQFF. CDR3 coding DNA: TGTGCCTGGAGTGTAGTTAGCGGGAGCGTTGGTGAGCAGTTCTTC.

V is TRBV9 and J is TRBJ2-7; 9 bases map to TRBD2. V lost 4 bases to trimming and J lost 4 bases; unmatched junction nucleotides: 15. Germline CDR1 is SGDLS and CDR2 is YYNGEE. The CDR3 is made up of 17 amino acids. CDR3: CASSSPRGGGAAYEQYF. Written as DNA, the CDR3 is TGTGCCAGCAGCTCCCCCCGTGGCGGGGGGGCCGCATACGAGCAGTACTTC.

The CDR3 region has the DNA TGTGCCATCAGTGACCCAGGGATGGGGAACACTGAAGCTTTCTTT. It encodes CAISDPGMGNTEAFF. This rearrangement joins TRBV10-3 to TRBJ1-1; perhaps TRBD1 as D (5 bases). Germline V lookup: CDR1 ENHRY, CDR2 SYGVKD. This CDR3 is 15 amino acids long. The ends were cut back, 3 bases at V and 1 base at J, with 12 bases in the middle.

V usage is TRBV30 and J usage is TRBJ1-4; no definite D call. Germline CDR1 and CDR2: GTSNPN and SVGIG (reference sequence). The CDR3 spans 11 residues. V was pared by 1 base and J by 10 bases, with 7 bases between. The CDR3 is CAWSGEGKLFF. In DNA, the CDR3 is TGTGCCTGGAGTGGTGAGGGAAAACTGTTTTTT. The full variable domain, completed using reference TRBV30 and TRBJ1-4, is SQTIHQWPATLVQPVGSPLSLECTVEGTSNPNLYWYRQAAGRGLQLLFYSVGIGQISSEVPQNLSASRPQDRQFILSSKKLLLSDSGFYLCAWSGEGKLFFGSGTQLSVL.

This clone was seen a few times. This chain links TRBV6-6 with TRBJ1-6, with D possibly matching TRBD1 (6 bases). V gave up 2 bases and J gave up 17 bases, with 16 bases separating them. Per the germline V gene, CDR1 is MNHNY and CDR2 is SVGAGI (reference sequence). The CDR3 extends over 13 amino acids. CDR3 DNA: TGTGCCAGCAGTTACCTACAGGGCCAAGCGATCCACTTT. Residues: CASSYLQGQAIHF.

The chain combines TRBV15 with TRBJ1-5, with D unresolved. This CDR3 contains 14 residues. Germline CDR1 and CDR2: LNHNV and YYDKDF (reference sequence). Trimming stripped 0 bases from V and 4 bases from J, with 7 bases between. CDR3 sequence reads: CATSRDRGNQPQHF. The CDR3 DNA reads TGTGCCACCAGCAGAGATCGCGGGAATCAGCCCCAGCATTTT.

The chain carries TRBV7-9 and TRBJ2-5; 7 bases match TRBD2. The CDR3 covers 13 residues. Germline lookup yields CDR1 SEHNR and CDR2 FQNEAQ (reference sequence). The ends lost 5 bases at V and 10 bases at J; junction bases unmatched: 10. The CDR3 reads CASSPGTISSQYF. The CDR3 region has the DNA TGTGCCAGCAGCCCCGGGACTATTTCCAGCCAGTACTTC.

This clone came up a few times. The CDR3 sequence is CASSSTSGGHTGELFF. The CDR3, as DNA: TGTGCCAGCAGCTCCACTAGCGGGGGTCACACCGGGGAGCTGTTTTTT. The J gene is TRBJ2-2, the V gene TRBV11-3; 11 bases are a match to TRBD2. CDR1 is SGHNT, CDR2 YENEEA, per germline. CDR3 length: 16 residues. After removal of 4 bases from V and 3 bases from J, the junction contained 4 bases not matched to a gene.

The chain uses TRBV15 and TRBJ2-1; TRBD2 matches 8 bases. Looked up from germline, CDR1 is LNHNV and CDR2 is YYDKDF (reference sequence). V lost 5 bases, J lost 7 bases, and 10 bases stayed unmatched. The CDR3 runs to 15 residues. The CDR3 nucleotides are TGTGCCACCAGCGACGAAGCGGGAGCGAAAAATGAGCAGTTCTTC. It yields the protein CATSDEAGAKNEQFF.

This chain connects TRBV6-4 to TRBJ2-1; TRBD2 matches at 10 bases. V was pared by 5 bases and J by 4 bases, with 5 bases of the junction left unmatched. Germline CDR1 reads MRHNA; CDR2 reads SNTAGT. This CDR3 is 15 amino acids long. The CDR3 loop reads CASSLLAGQYNEQFF. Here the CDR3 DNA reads TGTGCCAGCAGTCTACTAGCGGGGCAATACAATGAGCAGTTCTTC.

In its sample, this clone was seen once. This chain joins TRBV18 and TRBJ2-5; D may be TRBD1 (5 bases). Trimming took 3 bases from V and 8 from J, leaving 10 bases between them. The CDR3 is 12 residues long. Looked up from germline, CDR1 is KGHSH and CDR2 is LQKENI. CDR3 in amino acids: CASSPSQGTQYF. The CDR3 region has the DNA TGTGCCAGCTCACCGTCGCAGGGAACCCAGTACTTC.

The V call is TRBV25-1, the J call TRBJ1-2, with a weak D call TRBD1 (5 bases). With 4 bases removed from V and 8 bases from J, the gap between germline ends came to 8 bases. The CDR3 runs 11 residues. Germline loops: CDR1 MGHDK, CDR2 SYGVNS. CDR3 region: CASSAGEGYTF. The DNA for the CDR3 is TGTGCCAGCAGTGCGGGGGAAGGCTACACCTTC.

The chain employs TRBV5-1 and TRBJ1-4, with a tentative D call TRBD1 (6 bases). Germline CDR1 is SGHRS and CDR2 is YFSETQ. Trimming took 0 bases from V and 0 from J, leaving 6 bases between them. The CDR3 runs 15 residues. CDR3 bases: TGCGCCAGCAGCTTGGGGACAGCAACTAATGAAAAACTGTTTTTT. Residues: CASSLGTATNEKLFF.

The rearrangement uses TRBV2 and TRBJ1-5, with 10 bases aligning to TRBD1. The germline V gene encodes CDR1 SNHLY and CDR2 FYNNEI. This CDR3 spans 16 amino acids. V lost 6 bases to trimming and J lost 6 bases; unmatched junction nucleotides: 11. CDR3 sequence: CASSVSGTGVAQPQHF. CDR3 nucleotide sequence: TGTGCCAGCAGCGTTTCCGGGACAGGGGTTGCTCAGCCCCAGCATTTT.

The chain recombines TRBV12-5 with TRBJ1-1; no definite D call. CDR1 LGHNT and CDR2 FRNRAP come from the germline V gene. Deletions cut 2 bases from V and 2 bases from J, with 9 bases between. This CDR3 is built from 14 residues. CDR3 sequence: CASGLKTSNTEAFF. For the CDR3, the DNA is TGTGCTAGTGGTTTGAAAACAAGTAACACTGAAGCTTTCTTT.

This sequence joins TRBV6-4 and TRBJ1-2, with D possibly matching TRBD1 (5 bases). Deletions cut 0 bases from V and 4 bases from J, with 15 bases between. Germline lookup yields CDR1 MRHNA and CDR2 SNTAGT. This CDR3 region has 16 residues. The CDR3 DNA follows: TGTGCCAGCAGTGACTCGACAGACCCATATGGCTATGGCTACACCTTC. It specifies CASSDSTDPYGYGYTF.

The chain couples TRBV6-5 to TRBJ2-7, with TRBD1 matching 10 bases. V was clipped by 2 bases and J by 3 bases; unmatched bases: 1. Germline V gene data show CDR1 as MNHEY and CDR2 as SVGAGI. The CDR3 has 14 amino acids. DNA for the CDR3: TGTGCCAGCAGTTACCGGGACAGGGGCTACGAGCAGTACTTC. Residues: CASSYRDRGYEQYF.

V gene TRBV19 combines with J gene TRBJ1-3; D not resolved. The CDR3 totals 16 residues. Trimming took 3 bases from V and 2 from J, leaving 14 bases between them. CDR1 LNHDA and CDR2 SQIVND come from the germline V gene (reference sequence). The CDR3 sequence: CASSISGTLTGNTIYF. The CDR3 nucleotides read TGTGCCAGTAGTATCAGTGGCACATTGACTGGAAACACCATATATTTT.

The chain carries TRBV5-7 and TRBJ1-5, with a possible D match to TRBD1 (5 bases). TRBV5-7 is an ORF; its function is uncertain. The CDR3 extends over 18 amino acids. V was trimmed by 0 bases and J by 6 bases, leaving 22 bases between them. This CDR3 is CASSLAISKSGAGQPQHF. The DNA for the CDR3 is TGTGCCAGCAGCTTGGCCATATCGAAAAGCGGGGCGGGTCAGCCCCAGCATTTT.

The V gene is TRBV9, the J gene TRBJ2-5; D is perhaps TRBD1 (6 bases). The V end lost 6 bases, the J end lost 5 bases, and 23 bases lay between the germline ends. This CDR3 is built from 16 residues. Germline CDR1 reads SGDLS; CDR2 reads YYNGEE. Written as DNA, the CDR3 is TGTGCCAGCAATATCGGGCAGGGGTTGAATGGGGAGACCCAGTACTTC. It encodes CASNIGQGLNGETQYF.

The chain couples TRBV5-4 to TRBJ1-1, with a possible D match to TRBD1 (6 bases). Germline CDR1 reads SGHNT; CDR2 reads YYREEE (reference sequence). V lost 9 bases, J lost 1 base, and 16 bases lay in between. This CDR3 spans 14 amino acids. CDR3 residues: CATLREGGNTEAFF. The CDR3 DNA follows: TGTGCCACCCTGAGGGAGGGGGGGAACACTGAAGCTTTCTTT.

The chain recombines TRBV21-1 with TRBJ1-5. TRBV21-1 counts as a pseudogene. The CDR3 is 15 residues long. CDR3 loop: CASMATGGFNQPQHF. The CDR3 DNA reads TGTGCCAGCATGGCAACTGGGGGGTTCAATCAGCCCCAGCATTTT.

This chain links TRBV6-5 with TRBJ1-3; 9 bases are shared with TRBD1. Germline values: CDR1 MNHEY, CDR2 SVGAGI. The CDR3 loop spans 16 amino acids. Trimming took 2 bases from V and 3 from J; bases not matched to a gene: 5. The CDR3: CASSYRTGALGNTIYF. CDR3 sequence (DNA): TGTGCCAGCAGTTACAGGACAGGGGCCCTTGGAAACACCATATATTTT.

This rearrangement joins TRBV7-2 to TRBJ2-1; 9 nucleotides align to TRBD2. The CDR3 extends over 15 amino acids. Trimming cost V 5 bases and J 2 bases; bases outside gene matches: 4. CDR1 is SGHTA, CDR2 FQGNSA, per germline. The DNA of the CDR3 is TGTGCCAGCAGCCCCCGCGGGGGGGCCTACAATGAGCAGTTCTTC. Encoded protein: CASSPRGGAYNEQFF.

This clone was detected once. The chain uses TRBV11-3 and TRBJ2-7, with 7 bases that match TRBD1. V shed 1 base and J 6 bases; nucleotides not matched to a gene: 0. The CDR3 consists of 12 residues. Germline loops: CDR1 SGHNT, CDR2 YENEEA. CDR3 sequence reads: CASSLGQGEQYF. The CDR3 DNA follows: TGTGCCAGCAGCTTAGGACAGGGCGAGCAGTACTTC.

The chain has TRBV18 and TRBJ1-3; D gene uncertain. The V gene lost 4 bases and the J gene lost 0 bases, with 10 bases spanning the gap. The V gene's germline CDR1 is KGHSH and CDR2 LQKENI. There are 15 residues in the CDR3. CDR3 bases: TGTGCCAGCTCACTCTTCGGTGACTCTGGAAACACCATATATTTT. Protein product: CASSLFGDSGNTIYF.

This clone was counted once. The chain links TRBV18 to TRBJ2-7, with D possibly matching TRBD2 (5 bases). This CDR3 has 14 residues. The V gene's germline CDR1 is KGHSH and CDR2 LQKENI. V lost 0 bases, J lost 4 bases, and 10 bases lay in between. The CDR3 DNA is TGTGCCAGCTCACCACCGTACGGGGAATACGAGCAGTACTTC. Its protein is CASSPPYGEYEQYF.

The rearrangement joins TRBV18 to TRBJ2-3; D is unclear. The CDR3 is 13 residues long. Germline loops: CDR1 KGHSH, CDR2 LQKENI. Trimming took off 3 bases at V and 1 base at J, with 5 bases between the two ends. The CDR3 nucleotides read TGTGCCAGCTCACCGAGAGGCACAGATACGCAGTATTTT. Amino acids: CASSPRGTDTQYF.

The CDR3 DNA follows: TGTGCCAGCAGTGTGGGGACAGGGGGATTGGGGACTAATGAAAAACTGTTTTTT. As protein: CASSVGTGGLGTNEKLFF. This chain links TRBV6-1 with TRBJ1-4; 11 bases fit TRBD1. This CDR3 is 18 amino acids long. Unmatched junction bases numbered 9, after V lost 4 bases and J lost 2 bases. In germline, CDR1 is MNHNS, CDR2 SASEGT.

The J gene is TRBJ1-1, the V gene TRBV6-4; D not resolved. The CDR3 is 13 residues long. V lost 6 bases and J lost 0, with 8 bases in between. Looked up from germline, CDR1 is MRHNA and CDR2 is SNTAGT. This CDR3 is CASSAGVNTEAFF. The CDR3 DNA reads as TGTGCCAGCAGCGCCGGGGTGAACACTGAAGCTTTCTTT.

The CDR3 is CASSQRTQKGRLGLAGGPWYEQYF. In nucleotides, the CDR3 is TGTGCCAGCAGCCAAAGAACGCAAAAAGGAAGGCTAGGACTAGCGGGAGGGCCTTGGTACGAGCAGTACTTC. V and J are TRBV4-2 and TRBJ2-7; 15 nucleotides match TRBD2. Germline loops: CDR1 LGHNA, CDR2 YNFKEQ. The CDR3 has 24 residues. The junction had 27 bases not matched to a gene; V was cut back by 2 bases and J by 4 bases.

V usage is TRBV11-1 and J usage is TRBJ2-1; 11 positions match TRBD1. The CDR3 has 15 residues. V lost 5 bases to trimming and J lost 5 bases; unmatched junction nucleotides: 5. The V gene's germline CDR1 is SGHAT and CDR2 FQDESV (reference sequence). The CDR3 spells CASSKDRGPHNEQFF. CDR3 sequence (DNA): TGTGCCAGCAGCAAGGACAGGGGGCCTCACAATGAGCAGTTCTTC.